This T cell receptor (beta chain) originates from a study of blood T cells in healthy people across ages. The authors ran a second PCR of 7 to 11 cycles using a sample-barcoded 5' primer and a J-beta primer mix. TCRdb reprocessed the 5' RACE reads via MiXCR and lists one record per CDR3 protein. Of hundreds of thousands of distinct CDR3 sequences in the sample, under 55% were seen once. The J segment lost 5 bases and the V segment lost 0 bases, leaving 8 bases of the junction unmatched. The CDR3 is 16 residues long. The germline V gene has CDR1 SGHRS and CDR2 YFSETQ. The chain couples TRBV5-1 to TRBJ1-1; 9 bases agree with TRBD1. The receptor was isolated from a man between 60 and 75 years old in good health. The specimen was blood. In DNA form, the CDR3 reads TGCGCCAGCAGCTTGGGTACAGGGGGCGGGAGAACTGAAGCTTTCTTT. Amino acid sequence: CASSLGTGGGRTEAFF.